This section outlines one T cell receptor beta chain sequence together with its context. Sequencing of TCR beta covered CD8+ and CD4+ T cells obtained from blood. Each Susac syndrome patient had definite or probable disease by recently defined criteria. These data belong to a study of CD8 T cells in Susac syndrome. Looking at the study overall: Clinically active disease was present in six of the sequenced Susac syndrome patients. Eight of these patients were in remission. At the time of blood draw, patients with Susac syndrome were therapy-naive, receiving corticosteroids, or receiving intravenous immunoglobulin alone.

Random hexamers were used to reverse transcribe the RNA input (about 0.45 to 1 ug). Each CDR3 protein gets one entry after TCRdb re-called the immunoSEQ multiplex PCR reads with MiXCR. The table lists about 180,000 distinct CDR3 sequences, 90% to 95% of them singletons. Trimming cost V 4 bases and J 1 base; bases outside gene matches: 4. Germline CDR1 is LGHDT and CDR2 is YNNKEL (reference sequence). The CDR3 spans 16 residues. This receptor was taken from a human donor with Susac syndrome. Sequenced sample: CD4+ T cells from PBMCs. This chain uses TRBV3-1 with TRBJ1-2; TRBD1 aligns across 12 bases. The CDR3 DNA sequence: TGTGCCAGCAGCCTCGGGACAGGGGGCGGTAACTATGGCTACACCTTC. Residues: CASSLGTGGGNYGYTF. Looking up the rest from reference TRBV3-1 and TRBJ1-2 gives the full variable domain: DTAVSQTPKYLVTQMGNDKSIKCEQNLGHDTMYWYKQDSKKFLKIMFSYNNKELIINETVPNRFSPKSPDKAHLNLHINSLELGDSAVYFCASSLGTGGGNYGYTFGSGTRLTVV.